Each of the 30 T cell receptor beta chains below was sequenced from the same sample in a study of blood T cell repertoires in COVID-19. Sequenced by immunoSEQ multiplex PCR; TCRdb stores in-frame clones only, minus some. The table lists more than 150,000 clones, more than 75% of them singletons, with more than 6.5% in the top ten. Sequences were obtained from PBMCs or T cells enriched from blood (not recorded which). All receptors come from a woman between 45 and 65 years old who had recovered from COVID-19.

The table lists this clone with a count of one. The chain carries TRBV27 and TRBJ2-1; possibly TRBD1 for D (5 bases). Germline V gene lookup returns CDR1 MNHEY and CDR2 SMNVEV (reference sequence). This CDR3 is 12 amino acids long. The V end lost 7 bases, the J end lost 3 bases, and 7 bases lay between the germline ends. CDR3 coding DNA: TGTGCCAGCAATACAGGCTACAATGAGCAGTTCTTC. The encoded protein is CASNTGYNEQFF.

The chain uses TRBV9 and TRBJ1-2; D is unclear. The germline V gene has CDR1 SGDLS and CDR2 YYNGEE. V was clipped by 3 bases and J by 4 bases, with 13 bases between them. The CDR3 length is 14 residues. The CDR3 here is CASSAERVAYGYTF. DNA of the CDR3: TGTGCCAGCAGCGCCGAGAGGGTGGCCTATGGCTACACCTTC.

The chain uses TRBV4-1 and TRBJ2-7; TRBD2 aligns across 11 bases. This CDR3 contains 17 residues. V shed 0 bases and J 2 bases; nucleotides not matched to a gene: 6. The V gene's germline CDR1 is MGHRA and CDR2 YSYEKL. Here the CDR3 reads CASSQDNRLAGTYEQYF. CDR3 coding DNA: TGCGCCAGCAGCCAAGATAATCGACTAGCGGGAACCTACGAGCAGTACTTC.

J is TRBJ2-1 and V is TRBV13; tentative D call: TRBD1 (6 bases). Germline lookup yields CDR1 PRHDT and CDR2 FYEKMQ (reference sequence). CDR3 length equals 17 residues. Between the trimmed V and J ends, which lost 0 bases and 1 base, there was a span of 13 bases. CDR3 protein: CASSLGLGGESYNEQFF. The DNA for the CDR3 is TGTGCCAGCAGCTTAGGCCTAGGGGGAGAGTCCTACAATGAGCAGTTCTTC.

The sample holds a few counts of this clone. The V and J genes are TRBV15 and TRBJ2-7; perhaps TRBD2 as D (6 bases). The CDR3 totals 16 residues. The germline V gene encodes CDR1 LNHNV and CDR2 YYDKDF (reference sequence). The V end was cut by 1 base, the J end by 6 bases, with 19 bases between. The CDR3 here is CATSRVLGRLGSEQYF. CDR3 sequence (DNA): TGTGCCACCAGCAGAGTGTTGGGGAGGCTGGGATCCGAGCAGTACTTC.

The rearrangement joins TRBV9 to TRBJ2-1; no reliable D call. Germline CDR1 SGDLS, CDR2 YYNGEE. The CDR3 totals 14 residues. The V gene lost 0 bases and the J gene lost 5 bases, with 9 bases spanning the gap. The CDR3 bases are TGTGCCAGCAGCGTAGTCTCGCGAGACAATGAGCAGTTCTTC. Translation gives CASSVVSRDNEQFF. The whole variable domain, filled in from reference TRBV9 and TRBJ2-1, reads DSGVTQTPKHLITATGQRVTLRCSPRSGDLSVYWYQQSLDQGLQFLIQYYNGEERAKGNILERFSAQQFPDLHSELNLSSLELGDSALYFCASSVVSRDNEQFFGPGTRLTVL.

The chain couples TRBV23-1 to TRBJ2-7; 9 bases are a match to TRBD2. TRBV23-1 is an ORF, and what it does is uncertain. V was pared by 0 bases and J by 3 bases, with 3 bases of the junction left unmatched. This CDR3 has 15 amino acids. CDR3 coding DNA: TGCGCCAGCAGTCAATCGGCTAGCGGGATCTACGAGCAGTACTTC. Translated, it gives CASSQSASGIYEQYF.

V gene TRBV30 combines with J gene TRBJ1-1, with D possibly matching TRBD1 (5 bases). The CDR3 covers 13 residues. Germline CDR1 GTSNPN, CDR2 SVGIG (reference sequence). The V end lost 3 bases, the J end lost 8 bases, and 16 bases lay between the germline ends. The CDR3 nucleotides are TGTGCCTGGAGCGACAATCAGGGACTAGAAGCTTTCTTT. Translated, it gives CAWSDNQGLEAFF.

This rearrangement joins TRBV19 to TRBJ1-6, with TRBD1 identical over 10 bases. V shed 2 bases, J shed 8 bases, and the junction held 12 bases outside the gene matches. CDR3 length: 18 residues. The germline CDR1 and CDR2 sequences are LNHDA and SQIVND (reference sequence). CDR3 amino acids: CASSIRVAGQGLHSPLHF. The CDR3 DNA sequence: TGTGCCAGTAGTATAAGGGTAGCGGGACAGGGGCTGCATTCACCCCTCCACTTT.

V is TRBV28 and J is TRBJ2-1; 7 nucleotides line up with TRBD1. The V segment lost 4 bases and the J segment 0 bases; nucleotides outside the gene matches: 3. The CDR3 is made up of 15 amino acids. CDR1 MDHEN and CDR2 SYDVKM come from the germline V gene. The chain's CDR3 is CASSSQGVSYNEQFF. The CDR3 coding sequence is TGTGCCAGCAGTTCCCAGGGGGTCTCCTACAATGAGCAGTTCTTC.

The chain carries TRBV14 and TRBJ2-2, with 8 nucleotides matching TRBD2. The CDR3 is made up of 17 amino acids. Per the germline V gene, CDR1 is SGHDN and CDR2 is FVKESK. J lost 1 base, V lost 0 bases, and 4 bases had no gene match. The CDR3, as DNA: TGTGCCAGCAGCCAAGAGATAACTAGCGGGAACACCGGGGAGCTGTTTTTT. This encodes CASSQEITSGNTGELFF.

This clone was observed once. CDR3 bases: TGTGCCAGCAAGGGACAGTCTAACTATGGCTACACCTTC. Residues: CASKGQSNYGYTF. The V gene is TRBV6-5, the J gene TRBJ1-2, with 7 bases aligning to TRBD1. V lost 7 bases and J lost 0; bases outside the gene matches: 2. The CDR3 loop spans 13 amino acids. Germline V CDR1 and CDR2: MNHEY, SVGAGI.

This clone has a handful of counts. V gene TRBV27 combines with J gene TRBJ2-7, with TRBD2 as a possible D gene (6 bases). V shed 7 bases and J shed 5 bases, with 18 bases lying between them. From germline, CDR1 is MNHEY and CDR2 SMNVEV (reference sequence). The CDR3 is 14 amino acids. The chain's CDR3 is CASKRGAGLDEQYF. CDR3 DNA: TGTGCCAGCAAGCGAGGAGCGGGTCTCGACGAGCAGTACTTC.

This sequence joins TRBV28 and TRBJ2-3, with D perhaps TRBD2 (7 bases). CDR1 and CDR2 (germline): MDHEN, SYDVKM. Trimming pared 3 bases from V and 6 bases from J, leaving 10 bases between. The CDR3 covers 13 residues. The CDR3 DNA reads TGTGCCAGCAGTTTTCGGGGGGCCGATACGCAGTATTTT. Translation: CASSFRGADTQYF.

This rearrangement joins TRBV18 to TRBJ1-3; D is unclear. The CDR3 is made up of 16 amino acids. Germline V lookup: CDR1 KGHSH, CDR2 LQKENI. With 3 bases removed from V and 4 bases from J, the gap between germline ends came to 16 bases. The CDR3 loop reads CASSPTTTTLGNTIYF. As DNA, the CDR3 is TGTGCCAGCTCACCCACTACCACCACTCTAGGAAACACCATATATTTT. Complete variable domain (other parts from reference TRBV18 and TRBJ1-3): NAGVMQNPRHLVRRRGQEARLRCSPMKGHSHVYWYRQLPEEGLKFMVYLQKENIIDESGMPKERFSAEFPKEGPSILRIQQVVRGDSAAYFCASSPTTTTLGNTIYFGEGSWLTVV.

The chain uses TRBV27 and TRBJ2-1; 8 bases line up with TRBD2. This CDR3 spans 18 amino acids. CDR1 and CDR2 (germline): MNHEY, SMNVEV (reference sequence). V gave up 0 bases and J gave up 4 bases; unmatched junction bases: 11. CDR3 bases: TGTGCCAGCAGTTTATCCAGCGGGAGAAGTTTGGATTACAATGAGCAGTTCTTC. Protein product: CASSLSSGRSLDYNEQFF.

The chain recombines TRBV5-6 with TRBJ2-4; TRBD2 might be the D (6 bases). V dropped 0 bases and J dropped 3 bases, with 10 bases sitting between them. The CDR3 is made up of 15 amino acids. The germline gives CDR1 SGHDT, CDR2 YYEEEE. DNA for the CDR3: TGTGCCAGCAGCTTGGTCTCTAGCGACAAAAACATTCAGTACTTC. Translated: CASSLVSSDKNIQYF.

The V and J genes are TRBV19 and TRBJ1-2; possibly TRBD1 for D (6 bases). Per the germline V gene, CDR1 is LNHDA and CDR2 is SQIVND (reference sequence). The germline V and J ends were trimmed by 8 bases and 2 bases, with 12 bases remaining between them. This CDR3 is 13 amino acids long. The DNA for the CDR3 is TGTGCCAGTGCCCCCGGGACAAACTATGGCTACACCTTC. It yields the protein CASAPGTNYGYTF.

The chain is built from TRBV28 and TRBJ1-5, with D tentatively TRBD1 (5 bases). V lost 6 bases and J lost 3, with 12 bases in between. Germline loops: CDR1 MDHEN, CDR2 SYDVKM. The CDR3 is 14 residues long. CDR3 coding DNA: TGTGCCAGCAGACTCGGGACTCTCAATCAGCCCCAGCATTTT. Translating it yields CASRLGTLNQPQHF.

V is TRBV27 and J is TRBJ1-5, with unresolved D. The CDR3 is 14 residues long. Trimming removed 5 bases at V and 3 bases at J, with 11 bases between. From germline, CDR1 is MNHEY and CDR2 SMNVEV (reference sequence). CDR3 protein: CASSLEEVNQPQHF. DNA of the CDR3: TGTGCCAGCAGTCTCGAAGAGGTCAATCAGCCCCAGCATTTT.

This clone showed up just a few times. J is TRBJ1-2 and V is TRBV2; D is unresolved. The CDR3 has 13 residues. Trimming pared 1 base from V and 8 bases from J, leaving 11 bases between. From germline, CDR1 is SNHLY and CDR2 FYNNEI. The CDR3 DNA reads as TGTGCCAGCAGTGAAGGTCCGCGCCGCGGCTACACCTTC. As protein: CASSEGPRRGYTF.

The chain carries TRBV18 and TRBJ2-3; possible D gene TRBD2, 5 bases. Trimming stripped 0 bases from V and 3 bases from J, with 13 bases between. The CDR3 sequence is 16 residues long. CDR1 is KGHSH and CDR2 is LQKENI in the germline V gene. Here the CDR3 reads CASSPPGRKLTDTQYF. The DNA of the CDR3 is TGTGCCAGCTCACCACCAGGGAGAAAACTAACAGATACGCAGTATTTT.

The gene calls are TRBV5-1 and TRBJ2-7, with a possible D match to TRBD1 (5 bases). From germline, CDR1 is SGHRS and CDR2 YFSETQ. With 0 bases removed from V and 2 bases from J, the gap between germline ends came to 9 bases. The CDR3 is 14 residues long. CDR3 residues: CASSLAAGTYEQYF. In nucleotides, the CDR3 is TGCGCCAGCAGCTTGGCCGCAGGGACCTACGAGCAGTACTTC.

This clone was found a few times. One end of the junction varies from germline; a read error may be responsible. The chain uses TRBV7-7 and TRBJ1-3, with D possibly being TRBD1 (6 bases). The CDR3 is 16 residues long. Germline lookup yields CDR1 SSHAT and CDR2 FNYEAQ (reference sequence). The CDR3 DNA follows: TGTGCTAGCAGCTCACACAGGGAATTCTCTGGAAACACCATATATTTT. As protein: CASSSHREFSGNTIYF.

The chain combines TRBV10-3 with TRBJ1-1; a possible D gene is TRBD1 (6 bases). The V end lost 3 bases, the J end lost 2 bases, and 16 bases lay between the germline ends. Germline values: CDR1 ENHRY, CDR2 SYGVKD. The CDR3 length is 16 residues. The CDR3 DNA reads as TGTGCCATCAGTGACAGCTTGGGACAAGACAACACTGAAGCTTTCTTT. Amino acid sequence: CAISDSLGQDNTEAFF.

This sequence joins TRBV13 and TRBJ2-7; 10 positions match TRBD2. Unmatched junction bases numbered 10, after V lost 5 bases and J lost 6 bases. The germline V gene encodes CDR1 PRHDT and CDR2 FYEKMQ (reference sequence). This CDR3 is 15 amino acids long. The CDR3 reads CASSPRASGSFEQYF. DNA of the CDR3: TGTGCCAGCAGCCCCCGGGCTAGCGGGAGTTTCGAGCAGTACTTC.

This clone came up once. V and J are TRBV12-3 or TRBV12-4 and TRBJ1-2, with D possibly being TRBD1 (6 bases). V was clipped by 6 bases and J by 7 bases, with 15 bases between them. This CDR3 region has 13 residues. This chain's CDR3 is CASSLGGAAGYTF. The CDR3 nucleotides are TGTGCCAGCAGCTTGGGGGGGGCGGCTGGCTACACCTTC.

The rearrangement links TRBV5-5 to TRBJ2-2; the match to TRBD2 covers 12 bases. CDR1 SGHKS and CDR2 YYEKEE come from the germline V gene (reference sequence). The CDR3 has 16 amino acids. The V and J ends lost 2 bases and 7 bases, in that order; junction bases with no gene match: 6. CDR3 nucleotides: TGTGCCAGCAGCTTTCGACTAGCGGGAGATAGCGGGGAGCTGTTTTTT. Protein sequence: CASSFRLAGDSGELFF.

The chain joins TRBV5-6 to TRBJ2-3, with 8 bases lining up with TRBD1. Trimming at V came to 3 bases and at J to 3 bases, leaving 9 bases not matched to a gene. This CDR3 has 16 amino acids. Germline-derived CDR1 and CDR2 are SGHDT and YYEEEE. The CDR3 loop is CASSWGGTGGTDTQYF. The CDR3 bases are TGTGCCAGCAGCTGGGGAGGTACAGGGGGTACAGATACGCAGTATTTT.

This rearrangement joins TRBV7-2 to TRBJ2-5; D possibly corresponds to TRBD2 (6 bases). CDR1 and CDR2 (germline): SGHTA, FQGNSA. This CDR3 is 15 amino acids long. V lost 3 bases, J lost 5 bases, and 16 bases lay in between. This CDR3 is CASSLQYSGRETQYF. CDR3 coding DNA: TGTGCCAGCAGCTTGCAGTATAGCGGTAGGGAGACCCAGTACTTC.